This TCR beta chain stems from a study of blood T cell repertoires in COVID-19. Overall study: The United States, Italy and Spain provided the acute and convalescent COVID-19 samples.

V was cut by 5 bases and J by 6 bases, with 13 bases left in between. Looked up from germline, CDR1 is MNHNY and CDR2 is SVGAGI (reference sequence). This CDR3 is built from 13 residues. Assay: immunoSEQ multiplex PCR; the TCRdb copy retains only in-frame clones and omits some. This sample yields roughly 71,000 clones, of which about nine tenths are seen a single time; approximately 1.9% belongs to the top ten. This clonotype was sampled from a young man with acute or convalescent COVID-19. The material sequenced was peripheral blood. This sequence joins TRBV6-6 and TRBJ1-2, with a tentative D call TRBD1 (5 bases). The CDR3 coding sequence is TGTGCCAGCAGTCAACGTTCCAGGGATGGCTACACCTTC. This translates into CASSQRSRDGYTF.